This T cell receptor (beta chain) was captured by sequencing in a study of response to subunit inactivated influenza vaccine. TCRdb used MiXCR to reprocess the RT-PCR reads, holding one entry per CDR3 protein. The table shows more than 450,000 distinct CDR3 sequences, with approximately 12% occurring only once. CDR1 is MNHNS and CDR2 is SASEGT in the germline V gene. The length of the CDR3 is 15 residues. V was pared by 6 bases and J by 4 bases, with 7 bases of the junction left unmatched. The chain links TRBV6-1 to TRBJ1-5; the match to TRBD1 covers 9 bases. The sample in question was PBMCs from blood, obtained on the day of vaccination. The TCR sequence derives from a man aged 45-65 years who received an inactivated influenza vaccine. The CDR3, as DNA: TGTGCCAGCAGACCCGGGACAGGGCCAAATCAGCCCCAGCATTTT. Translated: CASRPGTGPNQPQHF.